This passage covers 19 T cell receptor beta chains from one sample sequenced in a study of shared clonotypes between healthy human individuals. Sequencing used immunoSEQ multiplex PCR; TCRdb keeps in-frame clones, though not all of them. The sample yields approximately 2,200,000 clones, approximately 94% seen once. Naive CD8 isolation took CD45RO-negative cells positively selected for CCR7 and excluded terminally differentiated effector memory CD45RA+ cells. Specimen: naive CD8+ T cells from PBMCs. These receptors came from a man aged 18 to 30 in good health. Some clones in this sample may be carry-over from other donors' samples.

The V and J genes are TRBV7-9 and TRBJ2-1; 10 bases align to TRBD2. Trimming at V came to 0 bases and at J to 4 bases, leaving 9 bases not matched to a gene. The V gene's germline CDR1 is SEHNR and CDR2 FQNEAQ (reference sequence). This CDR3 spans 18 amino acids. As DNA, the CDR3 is TGTGCCAGCAGCTTAGCGGGAAAGCGGGAGGGCCGTTACAATGAGCAGTTCTTC. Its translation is CASSLAGKREGRYNEQFF.

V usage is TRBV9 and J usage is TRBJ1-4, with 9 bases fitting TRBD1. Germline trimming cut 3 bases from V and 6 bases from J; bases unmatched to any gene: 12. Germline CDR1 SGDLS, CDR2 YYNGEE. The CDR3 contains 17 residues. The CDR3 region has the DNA TGTGCCAGCAGCGAAACAGGGGGCCCATCCCAAGATGAAAAACTGTTTTTT. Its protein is CASSETGGPSQDEKLFF.

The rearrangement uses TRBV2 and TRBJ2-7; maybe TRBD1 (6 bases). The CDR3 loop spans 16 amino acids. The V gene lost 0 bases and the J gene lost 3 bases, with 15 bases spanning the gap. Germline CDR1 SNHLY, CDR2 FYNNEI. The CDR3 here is CASSEAWTAPSYEQYF. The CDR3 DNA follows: TGTGCCAGCAGTGAAGCGTGGACAGCGCCGAGCTACGAGCAGTACTTC. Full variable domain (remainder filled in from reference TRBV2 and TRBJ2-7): EPEVTQTPSHQVTQMGQEVILRCVPISNHLYFYWYRQILGQKVEFLVSFYNNEISEKSEIFDDQFSVERPDGSNFTLKIRSTKLEDSAMYFCASSEAWTAPSYEQYFGPGTRLTVT.

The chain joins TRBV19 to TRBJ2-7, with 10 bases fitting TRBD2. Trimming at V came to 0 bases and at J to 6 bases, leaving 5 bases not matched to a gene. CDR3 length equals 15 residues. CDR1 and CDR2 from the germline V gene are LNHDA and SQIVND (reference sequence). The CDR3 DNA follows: TGTGCCAGTAGTATAGATCTAGCGGGAGCACGCGAGCAGTACTTC. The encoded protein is CASSIDLAGAREQYF.

The CDR3 loop is CASSLRTGPHSTDTQYF. The CDR3 bases are TGTGCCAGCAGTCTAAGGACAGGCCCCCACAGCACAGATACGCAGTATTTT. The J gene is TRBJ2-3, the V gene TRBV28; 7 bases are shared with TRBD1. The V gene end was trimmed by 5 bases and the J gene end by 0 bases; junction bases not matched to a gene: 11. Germline-derived CDR1 and CDR2 are MDHEN and SYDVKM. This CDR3 comprises 17 residues.

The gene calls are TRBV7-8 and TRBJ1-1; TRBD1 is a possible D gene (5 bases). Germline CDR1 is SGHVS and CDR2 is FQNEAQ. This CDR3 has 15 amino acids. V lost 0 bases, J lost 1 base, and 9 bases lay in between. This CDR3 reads CASSLAVGTNTEAFF. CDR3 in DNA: TGTGCCAGCAGCTTAGCGGTGGGGACGAACACTGAAGCTTTCTTT.

The CDR3 nucleotides are TGTGCCACCAGCGGAGGGACAGGGGTTGGCACTGAAGCTTTCTTT. The encoded protein is CATSGGTGVGTEAFF. The chain employs TRBV15 and TRBJ1-1; TRBD1 matches at 10 bases. The CDR3 length is 15 residues. Germline lookup yields CDR1 LNHNV and CDR2 YYDKDF (reference sequence). Losses at the gene ends were 5 bases for V and 4 bases for J; bases not matched to a gene: 7.

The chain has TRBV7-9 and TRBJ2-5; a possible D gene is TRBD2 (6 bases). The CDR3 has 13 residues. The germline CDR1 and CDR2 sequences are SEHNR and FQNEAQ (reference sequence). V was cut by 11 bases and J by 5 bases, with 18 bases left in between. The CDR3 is CAASRGRTETQYF. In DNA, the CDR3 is TGTGCCGCAAGCCGGGGGAGGACGGAGACCCAGTACTTC.

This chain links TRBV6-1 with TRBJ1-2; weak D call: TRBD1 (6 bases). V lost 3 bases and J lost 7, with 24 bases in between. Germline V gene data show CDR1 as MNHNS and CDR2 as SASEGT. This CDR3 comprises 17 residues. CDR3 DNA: TGTGCCAGCAGTGATTCCCTTCGGACAGTTGGTGGATTTGGCTACACCTTC. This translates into CASSDSLRTVGGFGYTF.

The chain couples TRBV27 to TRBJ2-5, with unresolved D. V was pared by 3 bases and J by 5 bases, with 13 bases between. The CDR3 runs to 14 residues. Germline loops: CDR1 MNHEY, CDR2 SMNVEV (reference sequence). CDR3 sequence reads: CASSLWGRLETQYF. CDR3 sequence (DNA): TGTGCCAGCAGTTTGTGGGGTCGTTTGGAGACCCAGTACTTC.

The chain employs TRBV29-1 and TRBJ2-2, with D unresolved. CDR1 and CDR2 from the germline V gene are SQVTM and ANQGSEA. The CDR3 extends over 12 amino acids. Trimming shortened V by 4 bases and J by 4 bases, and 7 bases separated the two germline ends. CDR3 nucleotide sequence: TGCAGCGTTGGGCATGTCACCGGGGAGCTGTTTTTT. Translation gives CSVGHVTGELFF.

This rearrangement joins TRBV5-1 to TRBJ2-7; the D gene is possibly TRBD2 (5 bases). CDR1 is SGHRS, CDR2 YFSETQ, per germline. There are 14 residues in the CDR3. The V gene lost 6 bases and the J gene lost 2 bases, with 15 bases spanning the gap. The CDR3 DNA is TGCGCCAGCAAAACTGGCGGGCGCCCCTACGAGCAGTACTTC. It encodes CASKTGGRPYEQYF.

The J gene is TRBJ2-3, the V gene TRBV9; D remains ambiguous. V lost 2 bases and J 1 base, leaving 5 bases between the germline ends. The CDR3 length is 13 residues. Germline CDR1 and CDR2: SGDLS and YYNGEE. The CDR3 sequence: CASSVRRTDTQYF. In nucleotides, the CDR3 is TGTGCCAGCAGCGTCCGACGCACAGATACGCAGTATTTT.

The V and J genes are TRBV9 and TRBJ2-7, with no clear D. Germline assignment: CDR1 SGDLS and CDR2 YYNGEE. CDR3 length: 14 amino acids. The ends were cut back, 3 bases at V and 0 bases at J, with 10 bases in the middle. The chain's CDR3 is CASSEADSSYEQYF. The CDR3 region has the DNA TGTGCCAGCAGCGAGGCCGATAGCTCCTACGAGCAGTACTTC.

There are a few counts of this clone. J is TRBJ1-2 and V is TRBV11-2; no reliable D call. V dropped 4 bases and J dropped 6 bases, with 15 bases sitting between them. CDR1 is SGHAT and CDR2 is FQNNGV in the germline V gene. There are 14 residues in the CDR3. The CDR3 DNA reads TGTGCCAGCAGCTCCGACTTGGGATCGGATGGCTACACCTTC. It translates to CASSSDLGSDGYTF.

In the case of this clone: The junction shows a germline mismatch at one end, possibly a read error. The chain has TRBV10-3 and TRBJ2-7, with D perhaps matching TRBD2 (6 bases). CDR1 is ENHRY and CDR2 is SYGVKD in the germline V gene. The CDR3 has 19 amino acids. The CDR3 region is CAISKIGGSAHGYQYAQYF. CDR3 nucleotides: TGTGCCATCAGCAAAATCGGAGGGAGCGCCCACGGATACCAATACGCGCAGTACTTC.

CDR3 nucleotides: TGTGCCAGCAGCTTGGAGCTAGCGGAGTCCTACAATGAGCAGTTCTTC. This encodes CASSLELAESYNEQFF. The chain recombines TRBV5-6 with TRBJ2-1, with 7 positions matching TRBD2. Looked up from germline, CDR1 is SGHDT and CDR2 is YYEEEE. V shed 0 bases and J 1 base; nucleotides not matched to a gene: 4. The CDR3 length is 16 residues. Full variable domain (rest looked up from reference TRBV5-6 and TRBJ2-1): DAGVTQSPTHLIKTRGQQVTLRCSPKSGHDTVSWYQQALGQGPQFIFQYYEEEERQRGNFPDRFSGHQFPNYSSELNVNALLLGDSALYLCASSLELAESYNEQFFGPGTRLTVL.

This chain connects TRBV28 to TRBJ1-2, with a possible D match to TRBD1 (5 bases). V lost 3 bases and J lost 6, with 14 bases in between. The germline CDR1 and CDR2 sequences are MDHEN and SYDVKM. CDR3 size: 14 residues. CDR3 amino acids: CASSLGQGGDGYTF. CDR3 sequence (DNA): TGTGCCAGCAGTTTGGGGCAGGGAGGAGATGGCTACACCTTC.

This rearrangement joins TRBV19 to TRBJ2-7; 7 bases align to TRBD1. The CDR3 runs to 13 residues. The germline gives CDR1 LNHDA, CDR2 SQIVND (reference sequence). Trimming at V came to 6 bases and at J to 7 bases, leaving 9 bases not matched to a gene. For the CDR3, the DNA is TGTGCCAGTAGGATGACAGGGACGGGGGAGCAGTACTTC. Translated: CASRMTGTGEQYF.